By share, the clone carrying this TCR beta chain ranks as medium-sized (0.01 to 0.1%). Its antigen is unidentified. This record belongs to a study of vaccination and CD4 T cells after COVID-19. Study as a whole: Median time from second vaccine dose to sampling was over 55 days (14 to 241).

Oncomine TCR Beta short-read sequencing was applied to DNA from cultured CD4+ T cells. TCRdb re-called the PCR reads through MiXCR, storing one row per CDR3 protein. The table lists 3,000 to 4,500 distinct CDR3 sequences, less than 20% of them singletons. Study-wide results and caveats: For convalescent patients, a median around 90% of reactive clones surfaced exclusively after vaccination. Convalescent participants were relatively few, and none had early post-infection timepoints studied.

The germline gives CDR1 MNHNS, CDR2 SASEGT. The germline V and J ends were trimmed by 8 bases and 2 bases, with 19 bases remaining between them. The CDR3 sequence is 16 residues long. Documented treatment: approximately 9-day PBMC culture with coronavirus spike peptide pools or control peptides (ViraFEST assay). This TCR was recovered from a human donor who had recovered from COVID-19. Source material: CD4+ T cells from blood, cultured in vitro. V gene TRBV6-1 combines with J gene TRBJ1-5; D uncertain. CDR3 in amino acids: CASRPSKIVRNQPQHF. CDR3 coding DNA: TGTGCCAGCCGACCTTCGAAGATAGTGCGCAATCAGCCCCAGCATTTT.